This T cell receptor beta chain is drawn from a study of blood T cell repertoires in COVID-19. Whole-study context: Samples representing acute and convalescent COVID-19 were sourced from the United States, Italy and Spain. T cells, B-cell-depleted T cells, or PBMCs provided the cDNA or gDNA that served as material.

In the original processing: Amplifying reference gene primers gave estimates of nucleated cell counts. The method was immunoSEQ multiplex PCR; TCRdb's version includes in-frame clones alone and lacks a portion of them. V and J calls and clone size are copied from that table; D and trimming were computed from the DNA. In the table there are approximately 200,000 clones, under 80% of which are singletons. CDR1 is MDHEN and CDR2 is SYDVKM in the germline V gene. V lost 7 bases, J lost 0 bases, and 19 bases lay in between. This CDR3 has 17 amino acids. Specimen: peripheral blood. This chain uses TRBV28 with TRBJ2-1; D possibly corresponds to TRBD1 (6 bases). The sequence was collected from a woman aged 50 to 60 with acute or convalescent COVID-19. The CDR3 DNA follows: TGTGCCAGCAATCGGATGACAGGCGGGCGCTCCTACAATGAGCAGTTCTTC. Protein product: CASNRMTGGRSYNEQFF.